The present TCR beta chain was sequenced within a study of CD4 T cells in relation to SARS-CoV-2 and coronaviruses. Study details: The HLA restriction of the shared crossreactive spike epitopes was mapped.

CD4+ T cells from unexposed donors were obtained before the COVID-19 pandemic (2011-2018). Only in-frame clones appear in the TCRdb table, and some are missing; sequencing was by immunoSEQ multiplex PCR. Of about 65,000 clones detected, around 87% appear once; the ten largest clones hold more than 1.5%. The CDR3 runs to 12 residues. This clonotype was obtained from a human donor in good health. The rearrangement links TRBV21-1 to TRBJ1-1. TRBV21-1 is flagged as a pseudogene. Specimen: memory CD4+ T cells from PBMCs. Written as DNA, the CDR3 is TGTGCCAGCAGCCCCTTTTGGGGTGAAGCTTTCTTT. Amino acid sequence: CASSPFWGEAFF.